The T cell receptor (beta chain) described here comes from a study of low-dose radiotherapy and immunotherapy resistance in tumors. Study context: Fractions of 0.5 Gy went to Cohort 1 every 2 weeks, totaling 6.5 Gy. The schedule for Cohort 2 used 1 Gy per fraction every two weeks, which added up to 13 Gy over 26 weeks.

Trimming removed 2 bases at V and 1 base at J, with 10 bases between. Per germline, CDR1 SGHRS and CDR2 YFSETQ. The CDR3 is 14 residues long. Primers targeting TRAV and TRBV primed first-strand cDNA, covering alpha and beta chains. It was with a constant-region primer and a V-primer adapter that TCRs were amplified over about 19 PCR cycles. MiXCR was run by TCRdb on the reads, yielding one entry per CDR3 protein. This sample carries 12,000 to 15,000 distinct CDR3 sequences, around 50% of them seen once, and the ten largest clones take 3.7%. The rearrangement links TRBV5-1 to TRBJ2-7, with D perhaps assigned TRBD1 or TRBD2 (5 bases each). The TCR originated in a human donor with advanced metastatic prostate, ovarian, gallbladder or colorectal cancer (not recorded which). This table probably holds off-target reads from a library built for another chain. The CDR3 is CASSFPGPSYEQYF. DNA of the CDR3: TGCGCCAGCAGCTTTCCGGGACCTTCCTACGAGCAGTACTTC. Together with reference TRBV5-1 and TRBJ2-7, the CDR3 gives the full variable domain: KAGVTQTPRYLIKTRGQQVTLSCSPISGHRSVSWYQQTPGQGLQFLFEYFSETQRNKGNFPGRFSGRQFSNSRSEMNVSTLELGDSALYLCASSFPGPSYEQYFGPGTRLTVT.